This T cell receptor (beta chain) came from a study of CD8+ T cells in alopecia areata. Across the study: At a dose of 5 to 10 mg twice daily, oral tofacitinib was given to treated patients. Scalp area affected, as a percentage, set the severity score of treated patients.

The treatment here: oral pan-JAK inhibitor, 5-10 mg twice daily. It was from PBMCs that CD4+ and CD8+ T cells were sorted. Study results and caveats: Lesional scalp exceeded normal scalp in clonality, especially in alopecia totalis/universalis.

Investigators isolated RNA and reverse transcribed it into cDNA to act as the sequencing template. The assay was immunoSEQ multiplex PCR, and TCRdb's table has in-frame clones only and misses some. The table has about 210,000 clones, around two fifths seen once; the top ten hold roughly 0.45%. Germline CDR1 is SNHLY and CDR2 is FYNNEI. The CDR3 totals 14 residues. The V and J ends lost 6 bases and 0 bases, in that order; junction bases with no gene match: 5. As for this clone: Its antigen is unknown.

The sample in question was CD4+ T cells sorted from blood, obtained at roughly week 30, from a patient treated with tofacitinib. The chain has TRBV2 and TRBJ2-7; 7 nucleotides line up with TRBD2. The clonotype originates from a human donor with alopecia areata. In DNA form, the CDR3 reads TGTGCCAGCAGAGTACTAGCGAGCTCCTACGAGCAGTACTTC. This translates into CASRVLASSYEQYF.